Included here is one TCR beta chain sequence, with context. Germline values: CDR1 SEHNR, CDR2 FQNEAQ (reference sequence). Unmatched junction bases numbered 6, after V lost 4 bases and J lost 3 bases. The CDR3 runs to 15 residues. This sample is drawn from a study of blood T cell repertoires in COVID-19. Study processing details: Counts of nucleated cells, estimated from reference gene primer amplification, were obtained. TCRdb's table, derived via immunoSEQ multiplex PCR, lists solely in-frame clones and lacks some. From that table come the V and J calls and clone size; the DNA was used to work out D and trimming. Of under 95,000 clones in the sample, roughly 84% were seen once.

The origin of this receptor is a man aged 65-85 years with acute or convalescent COVID-19. The V gene is TRBV7-9, the J gene TRBJ1-3, with 7 bases that match TRBD1. The specimen was peripheral blood. CDR3 amino acids: CASSYPTGSGNTIYF. CDR3 bases: TGTGCCAGCAGCTACCCGACAGGGAGTGGAAACACCATATATTTT.